A selection of T cell receptor beta chains follows, all from one sample in a study of beta chain features in type 1 diabetes. TCRdb keeps only in-frame clones here, not all; method: immunoSEQ multiplex PCR. The table shows 300,000 to 450,000 clones, with roughly 13% occurring only once. The sequenced sample was naive CD4+ T cells from blood. The receptors were gathered from a woman aged 18-29 years with type 1 diabetes. Both conserved end residues are part of each CDR3. The D gene is left open where the match is weak. Where a row states a size, it is once, few, many or the class of an expanded clone; other rows omit it.

d_call,clone_size,v_call,j_call,cdr3_aa,cdr3_nt
NA,few,TRBV5-4,TRBJ2-3,CASSLHGGNTDTQYF,TGTGCCAGCAGCTTGCATGGGGGGAACACAGATACGCAGTATTTT
TRBD1,NA,TRBV4-3,TRBJ2-5,CASSRQTGHQETQYF,TGCGCCAGCAGCCGACAGACAGGGCACCAAGAGACCCAGTACTTC
NA,NA,TRBV25-1,TRBJ1-3,CASSERGTGNTIYF,TGTGCCAGCAGTGAACGCGGCACTGGAAACACCATATATTTT
TRBD1,NA,TRBV28,TRBJ1-2,CASSRGTGGAGYTF,TGTGCCAGCAGTCGCGGGACAGGGGGCGCGGGCTACACCTTC
TRBD1,NA,TRBV6-6,TRBJ1-2,CASSPQGILFYGYTF,TGTGCCAGCAGCCCACAGGGGATCCTATTCTATGGCTACACCTTC
NA,NA,TRBV5-1,TRBJ2-5,CASSLALGIETQYF,TGCGCCAGCAGCTTGGCCCTCGGGATAGAGACCCAGTACTTC
NA,few,TRBV4-1,TRBJ2-7,CASSTRTDQYEQYF,TGCGCCAGCAGCACCCGGACAGACCAATACGAGCAGTACTTC
TRBD2,few,TRBV10-3,TRBJ2-3,CAITTSGVSTDTQYF,TGTGCCATCACCACTAGCGGGGTATCCACAGATACGCAGTATTTT
TRBD2,few,TRBV28,TRBJ2-7,CASSMGGSHEQYF,TGTGCCAGCTCAATGGGGGGGTCCCACGAGCAGTACTTC
TRBD2,few,TRBV5-4,TRBJ2-1,CASSVGEGSYNEQFF,TGTGCCAGCAGCGTCGGGGAGGGCTCCTACAATGAGCAGTTCTTC
NA,few,TRBV11-2,TRBJ1-5,CASSLAGGGQPQHF,TGTGCCAGCAGCTTAGCCGGGGGTGGCCAGCCCCAGCATTTT
NA,NA,TRBV7-2,TRBJ1-5,CASSLATNQPQHF,TGTGCCAGCAGCTTAGCCACTAATCAGCCCCAGCATTTT
NA,few,TRBV7-2,TRBJ1-5,CASSSSDGWEPQHF,TGTGCCAGCAGCTCTTCCGACGGGTGGGAGCCCCAGCATTTT
TRBD1,NA,TRBV29-1,TRBJ1-1,CSVERTGGFRVTEAFF,TGCAGCGTTGAAAGGACAGGGGGCTTCCGGGTTACTGAAGCTTTCTTT
NA,few,TRBV7-2,TRBJ2-1,CASSLVSGGGNYNEQFF,TGTGCCAGCAGCTTAGTCTCGGGCGGAGGGAATTACAATGAGCAGTTCTTC
NA,few,TRBV28,TRBJ2-5,CASSFRETQYF,TGTGCCAGCAGTTTTCGAGAGACCCAGTACTTC